These T cell receptor beta chains were read from a single sample in a study of post-analysis software for immune sequencing data. In TCRdb, the PCR reads were re-called with MiXCR into one record per CDR3 protein. Of 800,000 to 950,000 distinct CDR3 sequences in the sample, approximately 57% are singletons; the top ten hold approximately 4.5%. The sample taken for sequencing was blood. The origin of the receptors is a girl between 5 and 17 years old with multiple sclerosis. The CDR3 runs from the conserved cysteine through the conserved F or W. Fields, in order: V gene, clone size, J gene, D gene, CDR3 DNA, CDR3 protein. The D gene is left open where the match is weak. Size is omitted from some rows. Given values are once, few, many or a class for expanded clones.

v_call: TRBV29-1
clone_size: few
j_call: TRBJ2-1
d_call: TRBD1
cdr3_nt: TGCAGCGTTACCGGGACAGGGGACAATGAGCAGTTCTTC
cdr3_aa: CSVTGTGDNEQFF

v_call: TRBV5-1
clone_size: few
j_call: TRBJ2-5
d_call: -
cdr3_nt: TGCGCCAGCAGCTTGGATCTAGAAGAGACCCAGTACTTC
cdr3_aa: CASSLDLEETQYF

v_call: TRBV10-3
clone_size: few
j_call: TRBJ1-1
d_call: TRBD1
cdr3_nt: TGTGCCATCATTAACAGGGGGAGGAGGACTGAAGCTTTCTTT
cdr3_aa: CAIINRGRRTEAFF

v_call: TRBV6-1
clone_size: -
j_call: TRBJ1-2
d_call: -
cdr3_nt: TGTGCCAGCAGTGAAGACAGGAGGACCGGCTACACCTTC
cdr3_aa: CASSEDRRTGYTF

v_call: TRBV29-1
clone_size: -
j_call: TRBJ2-4
d_call: -
cdr3_nt: TGCAGCGCTCAGCAGAAAAACATTCAGTACTTC
cdr3_aa: CSAQQKNIQYF

v_call: TRBV3-1
clone_size: -
j_call: TRBJ2-7
d_call: TRBD1
cdr3_nt: TGTGCCAGCAGTCATACAGGGGGCAAATTCACCTACGAGCAGTACTTC
cdr3_aa: CASSHTGGKFTYEQYF

v_call: TRBV6-5
clone_size: -
j_call: TRBJ2-1
d_call: TRBD2
cdr3_nt: TGTGCCAGCACCCTACGGACTAGCGTCTACAATGAGCAGTTCTTC
cdr3_aa: CASTLRTSVYNEQFF

v_call: TRBV20-1
clone_size: -
j_call: TRBJ1-2
d_call: -
cdr3_nt: TGCAGTGCTAGAGATGGGAACAAGCCCTCGATCGGCTACACCTTC
cdr3_aa: CSARDGNKPSIGYTF

v_call: TRBV4-2
clone_size: -
j_call: TRBJ2-1
d_call: TRBD1
cdr3_nt: TGTGCCAGCAGCCAAGATCGGACAGGGAACAATGAGCAGTTCTTC
cdr3_aa: CASSQDRTGNNEQFF

v_call: TRBV5-1
clone_size: -
j_call: TRBJ2-1
d_call: TRBD2
cdr3_nt: TGCGCCAGCAGCTTGGCCGGGACTAGCGGGAGTTTCAATGAGCAGTTCTTC
cdr3_aa: CASSLAGTSGSFNEQFF

v_call: TRBV5-1
clone_size: -
j_call: TRBJ2-3
d_call: -
cdr3_nt: TGCGCCAGCAGCTTGGCGGCAGCCTCCGGGGATGCGCAGTATTTT
cdr3_aa: CASSLAAASGDAQYF

v_call: TRBV30
clone_size: -
j_call: TRBJ2-1
d_call: TRBD2
cdr3_nt: TGTGCCTGGTCGACTAGCGACTCCTACAATGAGCAGTTCTTC
cdr3_aa: CAWSTSDSYNEQFF

v_call: TRBV4-2
clone_size: -
j_call: TRBJ2-4
d_call: -
cdr3_nt: TGTGCCAGCAGCCAAGGGCTGGATCCGAGCACAGCCAAAAACATTCAGTACTTC
cdr3_aa: CASSQGLDPSTAKNIQYF

v_call: TRBV6-6
clone_size: -
j_call: TRBJ2-7
d_call: TRBD2
cdr3_nt: TGTGCCACCCAACGGGGGGCCTACGAGCAGTACTTC
cdr3_aa: CATQRGAYEQYF

v_call: TRBV5-6
clone_size: few
j_call: TRBJ2-7
d_call: -
cdr3_nt: TGTGCCAGCAGCTGGTGGGCCCTCTACGAGCAGTACTTC
cdr3_aa: CASSWWALYEQYF

v_call: TRBV12-3/TRBV12-4
clone_size: few
j_call: TRBJ2-7
d_call: TRBD1
cdr3_nt: TGTGCCAGCAGTTTTACTTGGACAGGGAACACTACGAGGCAGTACTTC
cdr3_aa: CASSFTWTGNTTRQYF

v_call: TRBV20-1
clone_size: -
j_call: TRBJ2-7
d_call: TRBD1
cdr3_nt: TGCAGTGCTAGAGATCTCGGCAGGGGGCTAGGGCAGTACTTC
cdr3_aa: CSARDLGRGLGQYF

v_call: TRBV18
clone_size: few
j_call: TRBJ1-2
d_call: TRBD1
cdr3_nt: TGTGCCAGCTCACCTCAAACTCAGGGGGCCGACTATGGCTACACCTTC
cdr3_aa: CASSPQTQGADYGYTF

v_call: TRBV5-5
clone_size: -
j_call: TRBJ2-7
d_call: TRBD1
cdr3_nt: TGTGCCAGCAGCTTGGTGGGACAGGGGCGGAGGGACGAGCAGTACTTC
cdr3_aa: CASSLVGQGRRDEQYF

v_call: TRBV12-3/TRBV12-4
clone_size: -
j_call: TRBJ2-6
d_call: TRBD2
cdr3_nt: TGTGCCAGCAGTCCTATGGGACTAGCCGACTCTGGGGCCAACGTCCTGACTTTC
cdr3_aa: CASSPMGLADSGANVLTF

v_call: TRBV12-5
clone_size: once
j_call: TRBJ1-1
d_call: -
cdr3_nt: TGTGCTAGTGCCGGGACGGCGAACACTGAAGCTTTCTTT
cdr3_aa: CASAGTANTEAFF

v_call: TRBV29-1
clone_size: -
j_call: TRBJ2-7
d_call: -
cdr3_nt: TGCAGCGTTGAAATGATCGGCGGATTCTACGAGCAGTACTTC
cdr3_aa: CSVEMIGGFYEQYF

v_call: TRBV15
clone_size: -
j_call: TRBJ2-7
d_call: TRBD1
cdr3_nt: TGTGCCACCAGCAGGGAAAGGGGGCGGTACGAGCAGTACTTC
cdr3_aa: CATSRERGRYEQYF

v_call: TRBV7-8
clone_size: -
j_call: TRBJ1-5
d_call: TRBD1
cdr3_nt: TGTGCCAGCAGCCCCGATACAGGGGACAATCAGCCCCAGCATTTT
cdr3_aa: CASSPDTGDNQPQHF

v_call: TRBV11-3
clone_size: -
j_call: TRBJ1-1
d_call: -
cdr3_nt: TGTGCCAGCAGCTGGGAATCGGGCACTGAAGCTTTCTTT
cdr3_aa: CASSWESGTEAFF

v_call: TRBV13
clone_size: -
j_call: TRBJ1-5
d_call: -
cdr3_nt: TGTGCCAGCAGCTTACATCGCGGGCGTAACAATCAGCCCCAGCATTTT
cdr3_aa: CASSLHRGRNNQPQHF

v_call: TRBV3-1
clone_size: -
j_call: TRBJ2-7
d_call: -
cdr3_nt: TGTGCCAGCAGCCAGAAGCGTGGGACAAAAGCCTACGAGCAGTACTTC
cdr3_aa: CASSQKRGTKAYEQYF

v_call: TRBV7-2
clone_size: -
j_call: TRBJ2-3
d_call: -
cdr3_nt: TGTGCCAGCAGCGCACAGCATCCGGTGGGTTCCAACCCGTATTTT
cdr3_aa: CASSAQHPVGSNPYF

v_call: TRBV7-6
clone_size: few
j_call: TRBJ1-2
d_call: -
cdr3_nt: TGTGCCAGCAGCTCCCAGCCGGGGATAGATGGCTACACCTTC
cdr3_aa: CASSSQPGIDGYTF

v_call: TRBV5-5
clone_size: -
j_call: TRBJ2-7
d_call: TRBD2
cdr3_nt: TGTGCCAGCAGCTCTCTAGCGGGAGGACGGATCGAGCAGTACTTC
cdr3_aa: CASSSLAGGRIEQYF

v_call: TRBV29-1
clone_size: -
j_call: TRBJ2-3
d_call: -
cdr3_nt: TGCAGCGTTGTGGGCACCTACACAGATACGCAGTATTTT
cdr3_aa: CSVVGTYTDTQYF

v_call: TRBV20-1
clone_size: few
j_call: TRBJ2-5
d_call: -
cdr3_nt: TGCAGTGCTAGAGACCCCCCGGGCAGGGGCAAAGAGACCCAGTACTTC
cdr3_aa: CSARDPPGRGKETQYF